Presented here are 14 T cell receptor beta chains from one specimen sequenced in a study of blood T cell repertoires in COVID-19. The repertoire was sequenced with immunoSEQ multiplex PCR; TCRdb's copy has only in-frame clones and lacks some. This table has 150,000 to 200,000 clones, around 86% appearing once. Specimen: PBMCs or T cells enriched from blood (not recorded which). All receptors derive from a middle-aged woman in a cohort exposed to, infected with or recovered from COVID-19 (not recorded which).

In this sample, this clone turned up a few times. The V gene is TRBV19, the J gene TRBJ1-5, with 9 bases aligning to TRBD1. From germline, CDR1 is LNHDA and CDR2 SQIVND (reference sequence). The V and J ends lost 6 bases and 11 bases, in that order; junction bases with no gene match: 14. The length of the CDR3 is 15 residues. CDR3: CASRGAGTGHGAQHF. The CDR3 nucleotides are TGTGCCAGTAGGGGTGCCGGGACAGGGCACGGGGCCCAGCATTTT.

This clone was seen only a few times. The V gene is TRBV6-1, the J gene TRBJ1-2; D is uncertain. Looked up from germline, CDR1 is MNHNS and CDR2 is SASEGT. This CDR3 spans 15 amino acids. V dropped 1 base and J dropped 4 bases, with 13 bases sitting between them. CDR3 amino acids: CASSEGRASSYGYTF. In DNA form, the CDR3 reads TGTGCCAGCAGTGAAGGGAGGGCATCCTCCTATGGCTACACCTTC.

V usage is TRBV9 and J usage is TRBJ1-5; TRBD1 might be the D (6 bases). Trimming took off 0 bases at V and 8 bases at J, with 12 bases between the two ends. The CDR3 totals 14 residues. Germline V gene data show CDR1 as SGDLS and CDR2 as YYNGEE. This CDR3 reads CASSVEAGAEPQHF. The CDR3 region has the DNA TGTGCCAGCAGCGTAGAGGCAGGGGCGGAGCCCCAGCATTTT.

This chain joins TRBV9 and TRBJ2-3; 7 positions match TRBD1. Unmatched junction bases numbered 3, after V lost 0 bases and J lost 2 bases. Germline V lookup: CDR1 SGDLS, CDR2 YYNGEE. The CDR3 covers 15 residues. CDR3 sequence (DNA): TGTGCCAGCAGCGTAGGTACAGGGGCCACAGATACGCAGTATTTT. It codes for CASSVGTGATDTQYF.

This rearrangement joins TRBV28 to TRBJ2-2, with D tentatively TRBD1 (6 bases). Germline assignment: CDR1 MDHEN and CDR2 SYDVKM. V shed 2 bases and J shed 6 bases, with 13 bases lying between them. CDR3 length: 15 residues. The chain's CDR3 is CASSLTRGVAGELFF. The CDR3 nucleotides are TGTGCCAGCAGTTTAACCAGGGGAGTCGCCGGGGAGCTGTTTTTT.

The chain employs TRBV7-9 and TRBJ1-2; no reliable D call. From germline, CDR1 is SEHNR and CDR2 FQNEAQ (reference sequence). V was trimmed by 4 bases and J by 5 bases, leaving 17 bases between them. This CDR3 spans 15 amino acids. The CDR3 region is CASSYAESALYGYTF. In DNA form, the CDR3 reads TGTGCCAGCAGCTACGCCGAGTCAGCGCTTTATGGCTACACCTTC. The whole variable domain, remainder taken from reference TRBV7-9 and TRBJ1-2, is DTGVSQNPRHKITKRGQNVTFRCDPISEHNRLYWYRQTLGQGPEFLTYFQNEAQLEKSRLLSDRFSAERPKGSFSTLEIQRTEQGDSAMYLCASSYAESALYGYTFGSGTRLTVV.

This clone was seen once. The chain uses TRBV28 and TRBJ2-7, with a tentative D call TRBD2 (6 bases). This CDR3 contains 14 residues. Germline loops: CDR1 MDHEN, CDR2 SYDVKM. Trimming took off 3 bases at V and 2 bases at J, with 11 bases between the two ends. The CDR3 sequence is CASSLWTGAYEQYF. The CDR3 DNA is TGTGCCAGCAGTTTGTGGACGGGGGCCTACGAGCAGTACTTC.

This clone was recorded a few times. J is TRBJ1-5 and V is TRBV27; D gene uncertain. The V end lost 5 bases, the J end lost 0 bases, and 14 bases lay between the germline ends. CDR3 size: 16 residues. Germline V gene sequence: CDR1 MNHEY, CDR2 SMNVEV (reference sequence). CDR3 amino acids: CASSARRGPSNQPQHF. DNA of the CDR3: TGTGCCAGCAGTGCCCGAAGAGGTCCTAGCAATCAGCCCCAGCATTTT.

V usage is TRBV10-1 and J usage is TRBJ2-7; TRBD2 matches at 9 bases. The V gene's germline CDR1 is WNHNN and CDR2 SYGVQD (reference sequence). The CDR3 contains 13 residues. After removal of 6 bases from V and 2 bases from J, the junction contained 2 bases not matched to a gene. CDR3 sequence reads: CASSERGAYEQYF. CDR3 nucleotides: TGCGCCAGCAGCGAGCGGGGGGCCTACGAGCAGTACTTC.

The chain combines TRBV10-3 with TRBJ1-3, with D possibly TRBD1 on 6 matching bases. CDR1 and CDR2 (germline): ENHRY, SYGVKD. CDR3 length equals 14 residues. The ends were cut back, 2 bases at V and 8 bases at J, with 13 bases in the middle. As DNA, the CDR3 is TGTGCCATCAGTGAGAGACAGGTCGGAGACACCATATATTTT. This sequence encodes CAISERQVGDTIYF.

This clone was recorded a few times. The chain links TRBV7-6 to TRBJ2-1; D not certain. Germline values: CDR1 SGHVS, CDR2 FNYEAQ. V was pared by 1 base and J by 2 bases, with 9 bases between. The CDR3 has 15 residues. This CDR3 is CASSLGGGTYNEQFF. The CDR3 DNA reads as TGTGCCAGCAGCTTAGGAGGCGGAACCTACAATGAGCAGTTCTTC.

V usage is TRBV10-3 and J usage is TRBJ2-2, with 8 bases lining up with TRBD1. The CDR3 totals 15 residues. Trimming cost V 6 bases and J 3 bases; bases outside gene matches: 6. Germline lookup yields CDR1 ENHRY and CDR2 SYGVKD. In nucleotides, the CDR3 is TGTGCCATCAGGCCCAGGGGGCCGGACACCGGGGAGCTGTTTTTT. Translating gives CAIRPRGPDTGELFF.

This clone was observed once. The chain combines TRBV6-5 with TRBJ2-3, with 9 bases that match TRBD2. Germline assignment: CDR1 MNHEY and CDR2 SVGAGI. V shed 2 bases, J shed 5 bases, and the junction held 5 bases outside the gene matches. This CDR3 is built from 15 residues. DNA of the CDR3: TGTGCCAGCAGTTACAATGCGGGAGGGGGAGATACGCAGTATTTT. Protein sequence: CASSYNAGGGDTQYF.

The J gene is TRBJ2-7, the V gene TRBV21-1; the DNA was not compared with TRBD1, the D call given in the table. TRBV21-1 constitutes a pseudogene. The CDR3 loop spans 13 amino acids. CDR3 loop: CASKRDRPYEQYF. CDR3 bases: TGTGCCAGCAAGAGGGACAGGCCCTACGAGCAGTACTTC.